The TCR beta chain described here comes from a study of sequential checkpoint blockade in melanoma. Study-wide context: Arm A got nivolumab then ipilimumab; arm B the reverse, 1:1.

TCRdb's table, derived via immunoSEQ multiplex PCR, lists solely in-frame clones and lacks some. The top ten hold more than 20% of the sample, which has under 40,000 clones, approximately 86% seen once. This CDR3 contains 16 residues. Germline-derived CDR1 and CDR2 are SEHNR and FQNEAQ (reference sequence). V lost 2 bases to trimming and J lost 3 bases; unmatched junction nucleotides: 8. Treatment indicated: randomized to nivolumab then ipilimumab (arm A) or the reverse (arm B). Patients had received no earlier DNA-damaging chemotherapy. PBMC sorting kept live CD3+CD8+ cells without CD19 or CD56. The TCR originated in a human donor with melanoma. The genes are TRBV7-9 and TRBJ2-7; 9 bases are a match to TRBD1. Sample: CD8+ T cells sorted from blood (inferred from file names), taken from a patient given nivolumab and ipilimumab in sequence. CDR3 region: CASSLKGTGSFYEQYF. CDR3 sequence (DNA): TGTGCCAGCAGCTTAAAGGGGACAGGGTCCTTCTACGAGCAGTACTTC.